The entry that follows covers one TCR beta chain sequence. The CDR3 sequence is 16 residues long. V dropped 5 bases and J dropped 9; count of bases not matched to a gene: 9. Per the germline V gene, CDR1 is MNHEY and CDR2 is SMNVEV (reference sequence). This sample was taken from a study of PD-L1 blockade in urothelial cancer. Study at large: Patients initiated atezolizumab at some point between 2013 and 2015 at 1,200 mg intravenously every 3 weeks. At 6 weeks and at 3 weeks (second dose) after treatment start, blood was analyzed. About 85% of the roughly 30 patients comprised males who had bladder-origin urothelial cancer.

Using immunoSEQ multiplex PCR, the repertoire was profiled, and TCRdb retains in-frame clones only, with some absent. The sample has around 26,000 clones; approximately 82% are singletons. Time point specified: peripheral blood 6 weeks after treatment start. Patients presented with locally advanced or metastatic urothelial carcinoma. The sequence was collected from a man between 65 and 85 years old with urothelial cancer. Sample: PBMCs, taken around atezolizumab (anti-PD-L1) treatment. The J gene is TRBJ2-1, the V gene TRBV27; 14 bases are a match to TRBD2. CDR3 protein: CASSPLTSGRGAEQFF. For the CDR3, the DNA is TGTGCCAGCAGTCCCTTGACTAGCGGGAGGGGGGCTGAGCAGTTCTTC.